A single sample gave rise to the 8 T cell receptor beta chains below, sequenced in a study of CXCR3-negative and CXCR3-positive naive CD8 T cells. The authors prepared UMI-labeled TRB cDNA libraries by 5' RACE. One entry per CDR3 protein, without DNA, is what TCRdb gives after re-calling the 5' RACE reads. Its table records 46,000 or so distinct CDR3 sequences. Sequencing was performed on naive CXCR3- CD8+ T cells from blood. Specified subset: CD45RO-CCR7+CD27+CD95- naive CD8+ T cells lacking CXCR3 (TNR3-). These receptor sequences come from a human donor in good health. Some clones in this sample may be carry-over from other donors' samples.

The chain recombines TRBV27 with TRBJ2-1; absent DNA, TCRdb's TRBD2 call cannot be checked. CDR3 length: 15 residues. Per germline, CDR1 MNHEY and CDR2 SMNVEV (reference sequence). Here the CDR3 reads CASSLPAEGYNEQFF.

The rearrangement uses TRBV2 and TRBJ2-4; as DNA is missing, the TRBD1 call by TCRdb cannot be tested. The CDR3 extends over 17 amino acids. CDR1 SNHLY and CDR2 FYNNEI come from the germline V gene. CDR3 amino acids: CASSEGGGPGAKNIQYF.

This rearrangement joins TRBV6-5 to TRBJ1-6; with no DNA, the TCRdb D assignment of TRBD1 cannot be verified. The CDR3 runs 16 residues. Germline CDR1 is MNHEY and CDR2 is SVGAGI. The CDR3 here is CASSYFSGSHNSPLHF.

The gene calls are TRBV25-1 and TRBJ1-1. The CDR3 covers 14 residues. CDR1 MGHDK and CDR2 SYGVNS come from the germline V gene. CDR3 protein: CASSEWGGVNEAFF.

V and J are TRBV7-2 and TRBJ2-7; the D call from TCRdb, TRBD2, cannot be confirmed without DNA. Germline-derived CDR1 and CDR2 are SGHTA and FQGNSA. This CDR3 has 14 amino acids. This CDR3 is CASSLGGGAHEQYF. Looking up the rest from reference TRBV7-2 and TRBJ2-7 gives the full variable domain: GAGVSQSPSNKVTEKGKDVELRCDPISGHTALYWYRQSLGQGLEFLIYFQGNSAPDKSGLPSDRFSAERTGGSVSTLTIQRTQQEDSAVYLCASSLGGGAHEQYFGPGTRLTVT.

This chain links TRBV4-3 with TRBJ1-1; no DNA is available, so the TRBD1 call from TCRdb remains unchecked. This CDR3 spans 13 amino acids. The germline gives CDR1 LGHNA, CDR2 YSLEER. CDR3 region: CASSQRGNTEAFF.

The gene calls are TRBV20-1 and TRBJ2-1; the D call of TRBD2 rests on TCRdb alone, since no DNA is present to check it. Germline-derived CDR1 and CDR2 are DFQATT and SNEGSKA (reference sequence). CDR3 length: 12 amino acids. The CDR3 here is CSASTRVGEQFF.

The CDR3 loop is CASSVGGGADTQYF. The chain combines TRBV9 with TRBJ2-3; the TRBD1 assignment by TCRdb is unverifiable without DNA. CDR1 SGDLS and CDR2 YYNGEE come from the germline V gene. The CDR3 has 14 amino acids.